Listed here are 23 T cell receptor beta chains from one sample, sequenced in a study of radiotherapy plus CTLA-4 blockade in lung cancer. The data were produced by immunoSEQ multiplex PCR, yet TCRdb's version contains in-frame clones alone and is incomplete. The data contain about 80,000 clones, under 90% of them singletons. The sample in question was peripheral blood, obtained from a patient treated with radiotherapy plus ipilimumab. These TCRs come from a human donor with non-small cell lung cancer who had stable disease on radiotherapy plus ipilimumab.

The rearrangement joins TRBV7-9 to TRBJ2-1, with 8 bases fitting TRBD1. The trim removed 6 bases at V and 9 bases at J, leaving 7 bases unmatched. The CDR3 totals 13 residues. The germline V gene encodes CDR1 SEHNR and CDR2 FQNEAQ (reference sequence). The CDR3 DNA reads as TGTGCCAGCAGATCGGACAGGGAGGCTGAGCAGTTCTTC. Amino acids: CASRSDREAEQFF.

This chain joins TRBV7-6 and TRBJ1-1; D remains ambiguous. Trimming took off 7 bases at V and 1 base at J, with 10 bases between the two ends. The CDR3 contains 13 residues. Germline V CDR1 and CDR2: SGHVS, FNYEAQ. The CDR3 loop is CASKSDSNTEAFF. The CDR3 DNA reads TGTGCCAGCAAGTCGGACTCGAACACTGAAGCTTTCTTT.

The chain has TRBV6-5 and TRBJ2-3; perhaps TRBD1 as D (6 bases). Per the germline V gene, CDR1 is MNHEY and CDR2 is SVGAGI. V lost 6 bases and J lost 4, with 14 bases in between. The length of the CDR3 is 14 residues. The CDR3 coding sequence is TGTGCCAGCAGGCAGGGGCGAGATCCAGATACGCAGTATTTT. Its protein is CASRQGRDPDTQYF.

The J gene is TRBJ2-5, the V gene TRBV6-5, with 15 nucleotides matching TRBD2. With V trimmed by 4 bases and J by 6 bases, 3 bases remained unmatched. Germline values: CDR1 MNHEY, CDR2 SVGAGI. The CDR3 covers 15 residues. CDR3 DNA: TGTGCCAGCAGTTCCGGGACTAGCGGGAGGCAGACCCAGTACTTC. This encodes CASSSGTSGRQTQYF.

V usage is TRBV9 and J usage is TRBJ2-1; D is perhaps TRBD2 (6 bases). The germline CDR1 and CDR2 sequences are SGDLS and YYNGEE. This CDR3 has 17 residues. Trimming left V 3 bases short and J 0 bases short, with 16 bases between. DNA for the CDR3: TGTGCCAGCAGCGCTCTGGGACTTCCGAGCTCCTACAATGAGCAGTTCTTC. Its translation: CASSALGLPSSYNEQFF.

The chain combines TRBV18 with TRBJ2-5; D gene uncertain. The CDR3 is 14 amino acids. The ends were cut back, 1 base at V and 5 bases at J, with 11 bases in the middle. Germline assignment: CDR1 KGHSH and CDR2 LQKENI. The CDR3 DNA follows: TGTGCCAGCTCACCACAGGCTTCTAGGGAGACCCAGTACTTC. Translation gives CASSPQASRETQYF.

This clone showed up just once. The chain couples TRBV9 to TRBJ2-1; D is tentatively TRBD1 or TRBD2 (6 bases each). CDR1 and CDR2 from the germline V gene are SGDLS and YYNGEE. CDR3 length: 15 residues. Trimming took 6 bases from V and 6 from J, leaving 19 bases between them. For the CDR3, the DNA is TGTGCCAGCAACCCCGGAGGGGGAACGGGCAATGAGCAGTTCTTC. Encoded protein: CASNPGGGTGNEQFF.

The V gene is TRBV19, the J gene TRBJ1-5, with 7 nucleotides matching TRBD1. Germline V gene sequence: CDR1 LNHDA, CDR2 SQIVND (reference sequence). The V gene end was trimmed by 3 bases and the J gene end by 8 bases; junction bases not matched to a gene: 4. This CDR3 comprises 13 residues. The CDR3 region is CASSIQGGEPQHF. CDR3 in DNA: TGTGCCAGTAGTATTCAGGGGGGGGAGCCCCAGCATTTT.

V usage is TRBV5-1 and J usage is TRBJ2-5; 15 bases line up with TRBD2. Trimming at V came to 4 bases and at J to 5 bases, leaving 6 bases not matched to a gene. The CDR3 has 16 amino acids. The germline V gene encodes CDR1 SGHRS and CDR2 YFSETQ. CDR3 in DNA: TGCGCCAGCAGCCAAGGACTAGCGGGGGGGTCGGAGACCCAGTACTTC. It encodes CASSQGLAGGSETQYF. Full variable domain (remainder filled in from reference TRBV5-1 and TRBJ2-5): KAGVTQTPRYLIKTRGQQVTLSCSPISGHRSVSWYQQTPGQGLQFLFEYFSETQRNKGNFPGRFSGRQFSNSRSEMNVSTLELGDSALYLCASSQGLAGGSETQYFGPGTRLLVL.

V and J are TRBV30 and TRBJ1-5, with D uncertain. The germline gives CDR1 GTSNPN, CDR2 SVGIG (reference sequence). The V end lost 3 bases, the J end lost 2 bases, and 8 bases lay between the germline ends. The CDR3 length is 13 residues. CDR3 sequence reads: CAWRGQGNQPQHF. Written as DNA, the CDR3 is TGTGCCTGGAGGGGTCAGGGCAATCAGCCCCAGCATTTT.

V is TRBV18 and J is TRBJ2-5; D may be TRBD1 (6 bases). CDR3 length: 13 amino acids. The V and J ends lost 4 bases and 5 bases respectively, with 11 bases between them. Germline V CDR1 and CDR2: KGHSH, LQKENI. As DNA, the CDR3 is TGTGCCAGCTCACTACAGGGTGGGGAGACCCAGTACTTC. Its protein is CASSLQGGETQYF.

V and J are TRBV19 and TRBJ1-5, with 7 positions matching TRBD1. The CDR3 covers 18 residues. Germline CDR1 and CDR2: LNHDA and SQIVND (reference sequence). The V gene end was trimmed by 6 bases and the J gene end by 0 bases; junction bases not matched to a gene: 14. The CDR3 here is CASSLQGRWRISNQPQHF. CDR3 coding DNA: TGTGCCAGTAGCCTACAGGGGCGGTGGCGGATTAGCAATCAGCCCCAGCATTTT.

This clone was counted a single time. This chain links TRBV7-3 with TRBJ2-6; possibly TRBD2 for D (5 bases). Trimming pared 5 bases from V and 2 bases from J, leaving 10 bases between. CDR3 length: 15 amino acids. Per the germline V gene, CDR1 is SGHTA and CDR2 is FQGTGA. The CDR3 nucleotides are TGTGCCAGCAGCCTAGCACTTCCTGGGGCCAACGTCCTGACTTTC. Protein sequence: CASSLALPGANVLTF.

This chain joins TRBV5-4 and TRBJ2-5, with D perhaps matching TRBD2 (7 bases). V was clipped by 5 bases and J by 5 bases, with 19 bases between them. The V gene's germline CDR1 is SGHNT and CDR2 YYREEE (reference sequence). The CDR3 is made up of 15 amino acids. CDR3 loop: CASSSRGGRGETQYF. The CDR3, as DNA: TGTGCCAGCAGTTCCCGTGGAGGGAGGGGGGAGACCCAGTACTTC.

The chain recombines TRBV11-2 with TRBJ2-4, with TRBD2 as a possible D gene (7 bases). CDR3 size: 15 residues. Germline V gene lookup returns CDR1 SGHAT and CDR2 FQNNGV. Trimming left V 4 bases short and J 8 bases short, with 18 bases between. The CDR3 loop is CASSSGDAGGDIQYF. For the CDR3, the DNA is TGTGCCAGCAGCTCAGGGGATGCTGGGGGGGACATTCAGTACTTC.

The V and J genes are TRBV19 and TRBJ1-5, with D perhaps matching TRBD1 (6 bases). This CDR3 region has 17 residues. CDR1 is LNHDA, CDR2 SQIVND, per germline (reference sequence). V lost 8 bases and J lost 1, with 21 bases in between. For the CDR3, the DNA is TGTGCCAGTGGGGGGGGACAAACCCGAGGCAGCAATCAGCCCCAGCATTTT. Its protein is CASGGGQTRGSNQPQHF.

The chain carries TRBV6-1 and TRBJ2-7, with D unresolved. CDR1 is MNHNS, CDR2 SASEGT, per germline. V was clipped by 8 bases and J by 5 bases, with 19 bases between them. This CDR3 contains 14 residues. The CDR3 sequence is CASAAGGVWDEQYF. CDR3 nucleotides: TGTGCCAGCGCTGCAGGTGGGGTGTGGGACGAGCAGTACTTC.

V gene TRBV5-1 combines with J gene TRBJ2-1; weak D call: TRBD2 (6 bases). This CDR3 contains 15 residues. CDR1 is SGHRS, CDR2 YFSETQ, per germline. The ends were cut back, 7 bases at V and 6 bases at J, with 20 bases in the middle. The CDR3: CASVPGDGAPNEQFF. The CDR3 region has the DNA TGCGCCAGCGTACCGGGGGACGGGGCCCCCAATGAGCAGTTCTTC.

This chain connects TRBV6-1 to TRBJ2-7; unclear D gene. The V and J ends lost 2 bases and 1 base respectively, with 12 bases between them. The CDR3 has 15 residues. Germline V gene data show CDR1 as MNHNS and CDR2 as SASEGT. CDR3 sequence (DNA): TGTGCCAGCAGTGAACCCCGACGGAATTCCTACGAGCAGTACTTC. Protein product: CASSEPRRNSYEQYF.

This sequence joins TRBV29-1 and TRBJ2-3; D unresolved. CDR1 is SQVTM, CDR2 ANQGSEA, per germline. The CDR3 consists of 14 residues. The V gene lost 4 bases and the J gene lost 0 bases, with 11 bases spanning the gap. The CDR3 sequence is CSVAKTTSTDTQYF. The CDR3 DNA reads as TGCAGCGTTGCTAAGACAACTAGCACAGATACGCAGTATTTT.

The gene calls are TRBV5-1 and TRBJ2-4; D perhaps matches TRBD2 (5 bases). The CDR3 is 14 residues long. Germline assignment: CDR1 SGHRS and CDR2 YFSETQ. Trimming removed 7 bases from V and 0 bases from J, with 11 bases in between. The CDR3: CASSTSLAKNIQYF. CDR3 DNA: TGCGCCAGCTCTACTAGTTTAGCCAAAAACATTCAGTACTTC.

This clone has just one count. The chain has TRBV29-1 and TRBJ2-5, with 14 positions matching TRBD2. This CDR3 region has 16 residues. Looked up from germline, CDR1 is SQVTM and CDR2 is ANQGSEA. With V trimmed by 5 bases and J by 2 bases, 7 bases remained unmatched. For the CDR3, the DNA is TGCAGCGTTTCCGGGACTAGCGGGAGAGTACAAGAGACCCAGTACTTC. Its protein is CSVSGTSGRVQETQYF.

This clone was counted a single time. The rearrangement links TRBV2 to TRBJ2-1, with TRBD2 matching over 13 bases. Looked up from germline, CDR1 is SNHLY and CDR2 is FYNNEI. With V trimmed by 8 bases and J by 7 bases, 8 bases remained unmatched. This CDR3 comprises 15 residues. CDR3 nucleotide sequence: TGTGCCAGCGGTGGCGGGACTAGCGGGGTGAATGAGCAGTTCTTC. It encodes CASGGGTSGVNEQFF.